The 29 T cell receptor beta chains listed next were all sequenced from one sample in a study of shared clonotypes between healthy human individuals. Only in-frame clones appear in the TCRdb table, and some are missing; sequencing was by immunoSEQ multiplex PCR. The sample has about 2.4 million clones, roughly 93% seen once. Sample: naive CD4+ T cells from PBMCs. Subset described: CD45RA+ positively selected. The receptors shown here come from a man aged 18 to 29 in good health. Some clones in this sample may be carry-over from other donors' samples.

The CDR3 DNA reads as TGTGCCAGCATCCAGGGAGGGGGGGGCTACACCTTC. Its translation: CASIQGGGGYTF. J is TRBJ1-2 and V is TRBV6-5, with D perhaps TRBD1 (6 bases). Germline V lookup: CDR1 MNHEY, CDR2 SVGAGI. Trimming took off 7 bases at V and 8 bases at J, with 14 bases between the two ends. CDR3 length: 12 residues.

This chain links TRBV28 with TRBJ1-2, with 8 bases lining up with TRBD1. J gave up 9 bases and V 4 bases, and 10 bases lay outside the gene matches. The CDR3 has 14 residues. Germline V gene lookup returns CDR1 MDHEN and CDR2 SYDVKM. This chain's CDR3 is CASSSTGGQRSYTF. The CDR3 DNA reads as TGTGCCAGCAGTTCCACAGGGGGTCAAAGGAGCTACACCTTC.

The rearrangement uses TRBV29-1 and TRBJ2-1; 9 nucleotides align to TRBD1. J was trimmed by 9 bases and V by 7 bases; bases with no gene match: 10. The CDR3 sequence is 13 residues long. Germline V gene lookup returns CDR1 SQVTM and CDR2 ANQGSEA. CDR3 loop: CSDQTGTGTEQFF. In DNA form, the CDR3 reads TGCAGCGACCAGACCGGGACAGGGACTGAGCAGTTCTTC.

About this clone itself: The same CDR3 can be traced to other DNA sequences in this sample. This chain links TRBV28 with TRBJ2-5; D call uncertain. CDR3 length equals 12 residues. Germline CDR1 and CDR2: MDHEN and SYDVKM. The V gene lost 1 base and the J gene lost 5 bases, with 5 bases spanning the gap. This CDR3 reads CASSLSLETQYF. CDR3 bases: TGTGCCAGCAGTTTATCGCTGGAGACCCAGTACTTC.

On this clone: The same CDR3 also results from other DNA sequences found in this sample. This chain joins TRBV2 and TRBJ1-1, with 10 positions matching TRBD1. The length of the CDR3 is 13 residues. V was clipped by 4 bases and J by 5 bases; unmatched bases: 1. Germline CDR1 is SNHLY and CDR2 is FYNNEI. The CDR3 protein is CASSGQGATEAFF. CDR3 sequence (DNA): TGTGCCAGCAGTGGACAGGGGGCAACTGAAGCTTTCTTT.

The V and J genes are TRBV5-5 and TRBJ1-5, with 8 bases identical to TRBD1. Germline loops: CDR1 SGHKS, CDR2 YYEKEE (reference sequence). CDR3 length: 16 residues. With V trimmed by 2 bases and J by 5 bases, 9 bases remained unmatched. The CDR3 region is CASSFGTGELHQPQHF. The CDR3 bases are TGTGCCAGCAGCTTCGGGACAGGAGAATTACATCAGCCCCAGCATTTT.

V usage is TRBV11-2 and J usage is TRBJ2-5; no clear D. Trimming pared 5 bases from V and 4 bases from J, leaving 11 bases between. The V gene's germline CDR1 is SGHAT and CDR2 FQNNGV. This CDR3 contains 13 residues. Here the CDR3 reads CASSPGELETQYF. Here the CDR3 DNA reads TGTGCCAGCAGCCCCGGAGAACTAGAGACCCAGTACTTC.

The genes are TRBV9 and TRBJ1-2, with D uncertain. The CDR3 runs to 15 residues. V lost 4 bases to trimming and J lost 0 bases, with 13 bases between them. CDR1 is SGDLS and CDR2 is YYNGEE in the germline V gene. CDR3 DNA sequence: TGTGCCAGCAGCCCCCGGGGATTATCTAACTATGGCTACACCTTC. This encodes CASSPRGLSNYGYTF.

J is TRBJ1-1 and V is TRBV28; 9 nucleotides align to TRBD1. This CDR3 region has 14 residues. Per the germline V gene, CDR1 is MDHEN and CDR2 is SYDVKM. The J segment lost 5 bases and the V segment lost 7 bases, leaving 8 bases of the junction unmatched. The DNA for the CDR3 is TGTGCCAGCAATCTGGACAGGGGAGGGACTGAAGCTTTCTTT. It translates to CASNLDRGGTEAFF.

V is TRBV19 and J is TRBJ1-4; a weak D match, TRBD1 (5 bases). The V end lost 3 bases, the J end lost 7 bases, and 12 bases lay between the germline ends. The length of the CDR3 is 14 residues. In germline, CDR1 is LNHDA, CDR2 SQIVND (reference sequence). The CDR3 reads CASSMGGVGEKLFF. CDR3 bases: TGTGCCAGTAGTATGGGGGGGGTCGGTGAAAAACTGTTTTTT.

This chain joins TRBV11-2 and TRBJ2-7; D ambiguous. Trimming removed 5 bases at V and 2 bases at J, with 16 bases between. The CDR3 is made up of 15 amino acids. In germline, CDR1 is SGHAT, CDR2 FQNNGV. The CDR3 DNA is TGTGCCAGCAGCCCATACTCACAGCTTGCCTACGAGCAGTACTTC. As protein: CASSPYSQLAYEQYF.

This clone was seen once. The chain recombines TRBV6-5 with TRBJ2-5; tentatively, D is TRBD1 or TRBD2 (5 bases each). This CDR3 contains 16 residues. Between the trimmed V and J ends, which lost 2 bases and 2 bases, there was a span of 15 bases. Germline CDR1 MNHEY, CDR2 SVGAGI. The CDR3 loop reads CASSYGWGRKQETQYF. The CDR3 region has the DNA TGTGCCAGCAGTTACGGGTGGGGGAGAAAACAAGAGACCCAGTACTTC.

V is TRBV4-3 and J is TRBJ1-3; TRBD1 agrees at 9 bases. Looked up from germline, CDR1 is LGHNA and CDR2 is YSLEER. Trimming took 0 bases from V and 4 from J; bases not matched to a gene: 7. The CDR3 sequence is 17 residues long. CDR3: CASSQDLYRGPGNTIYF. The CDR3 DNA is TGCGCCAGCAGCCAAGACCTATACAGGGGGCCGGGAAACACCATATATTTT.

This chain connects TRBV28 to TRBJ2-3, with 8 bases lining up with TRBD1. The CDR3 is 14 amino acids. The V and J ends lost 6 bases and 7 bases, in that order; junction bases with no gene match: 9. CDR1 is MDHEN, CDR2 SYDVKM, per germline. The CDR3 DNA follows: TGTGCCAGCAGGACAGGGGCCCCCACGTATACGCAGTATTTT. Translated: CASRTGAPTYTQYF.

The J gene is TRBJ2-5, the V gene TRBV4-2; 8 bases line up with TRBD2. The ends lost 0 bases at V and 3 bases at J; junction bases unmatched: 6. The CDR3 is 16 residues long. Germline CDR1 is LGHNA and CDR2 is YNFKEQ. CDR3 in DNA: TGTGCCAGCAGCCAAGATTTCGGGAGGGGTGAAGAGACCCAGTACTTC. Its translation is CASSQDFGRGEETQYF.

The gene calls are TRBV2 and TRBJ2-3; TRBD2 aligns across 10 bases. Germline V lookup: CDR1 SNHLY, CDR2 FYNNEI. After removal of 5 bases from V and 4 bases from J, the junction contained 12 bases not matched to a gene. This CDR3 has 17 amino acids. CDR3 nucleotide sequence: TGTGCCAGCAGTAAACGAACTAGCGGGGACCCCCCAGATACGCAGTATTTT. Encoded protein: CASSKRTSGDPPDTQYF.

V and J are TRBV4-3 and TRBJ1-6; D unclear. This CDR3 spans 15 amino acids. Trimming cost V 1 base and J 7 bases, with 11 bases left between them. From germline, CDR1 is LGHNA and CDR2 YSLEER. CDR3 nucleotides: TGCGCCAGCAGCCAAGCCCTGACCCTAAATTCACCCCTCCACTTT. Residues: CASSQALTLNSPLHF.

The chain recombines TRBV5-1 with TRBJ2-7, with 8 bases identical to TRBD1. CDR1 SGHRS and CDR2 YFSETQ come from the germline V gene. J was trimmed by 2 bases and V by 1 base; bases with no gene match: 5. The CDR3 has 15 amino acids. Here the CDR3 reads CASSLQGAGPYEQYF. The CDR3 nucleotides read TGCGCCAGCAGCTTGCAGGGGGCCGGGCCCTACGAGCAGTACTTC.

The V call is TRBV19, the J call TRBJ2-3; 9 bases are shared with TRBD2. Germline CDR1 reads LNHDA; CDR2 reads SQIVND (reference sequence). The CDR3 has 16 residues. Trimming at V came to 4 bases and at J to 2 bases, leaving 7 bases not matched to a gene. DNA of the CDR3: TGTGCCAGTAGTACCCGCCTAGCGGGGAACACAGATACGCAGTATTTT. Encoded protein: CASSTRLAGNTDTQYF.

This clone was detected only once. The V gene is TRBV2, the J gene TRBJ1-2, with 8 bases that match TRBD1. V lost 5 bases to trimming and J lost 6 bases; unmatched junction nucleotides: 8. Germline CDR1 and CDR2: SNHLY and FYNNEI. This CDR3 has 14 residues. CDR3 in DNA: TGTGCCAGCAGTCCAGACAGGGGACGGGATGGCTACACCTTC. Translated, it gives CASSPDRGRDGYTF. Variable domain in full (rest from reference TRBV2 and TRBJ1-2): EPEVTQTPSHQVTQMGQEVILRCVPISNHLYFYWYRQILGQKVEFLVSFYNNEISEKSEIFDDQFSVERPDGSNFTLKIRSTKLEDSAMYFCASSPDRGRDGYTFGSGTRLTVV.

The chain employs TRBV7-7 and TRBJ2-3, with D perhaps TRBD1 or TRBD2 (5 bases each). From germline, CDR1 is SSHAT and CDR2 FNYEAQ (reference sequence). V lost 0 bases and J 5 bases, leaving 24 bases between the germline ends. This CDR3 is 19 amino acids long. The DNA of the CDR3 is TGTGCCAGCAGCTTAGCGTTAAAGGGGACCCGCTATAGATTAGATACGCAGTATTTT. It encodes CASSLALKGTRYRLDTQYF.

The genes are TRBV6-6 and TRBJ2-4; no definite D call. CDR1 and CDR2 (germline): MNHNY, SVGAGI (reference sequence). The V end lost 5 bases, the J end lost 8 bases, and 13 bases lay between the germline ends. This CDR3 contains 13 residues. CDR3 sequence: CASSLPGAYIQYF. CDR3 bases: TGTGCCAGCAGTCTGCCAGGTGCCTACATTCAGTACTTC.

This rearrangement joins TRBV6-6 to TRBJ2-1; D is undetermined. Looked up from germline, CDR1 is MNHNY and CDR2 is SVGAGI (reference sequence). The CDR3 contains 14 residues. Between the trimmed V and J ends, which lost 7 bases and 4 bases, there was a span of 14 bases. The CDR3 is CASTGVSKYNEQFF. The CDR3 nucleotides are TGTGCCAGCACTGGGGTTTCGAAGTACAATGAGCAGTTCTTC.

The V and J genes are TRBV10-1 and TRBJ2-7, with TRBD2 matching over 12 bases. The germline V gene encodes CDR1 WNHNN and CDR2 SYGVQD (reference sequence). CDR3 length: 14 amino acids. The V and J ends lost 4 bases and 5 bases, in that order; junction bases with no gene match: 3. CDR3 sequence (DNA): TGCGCCAGCAGTGGACTAGCGGGAGCCCACGAGCAGTACTTC. It translates to CASSGLAGAHEQYF.

Comments on this clone: At the DNA level, this CDR3 is encoded by other sequences in the same sample as well. The chain recombines TRBV5-1 with TRBJ2-5, with a weak D call TRBD1 (5 bases). The ends were cut back, 4 bases at V and 3 bases at J, with 10 bases in the middle. The germline V gene has CDR1 SGHRS and CDR2 YFSETQ. The CDR3 has 13 residues. DNA for the CDR3: TGCGCCAGCAGCCTCTTAGGGGAAGAGACCCAGTACTTC. This sequence encodes CASSLLGEETQYF.

V is TRBV7-2 and J is TRBJ1-4; TRBD1 is a possible D gene (6 bases). V was clipped by 5 bases and J by 7 bases, with 20 bases between them. The V gene's germline CDR1 is SGHTA and CDR2 FQGNSA. This CDR3 contains 16 residues. The CDR3 here is CASSPFAGEGVEKLFF. Written as DNA, the CDR3 is TGTGCCAGCAGCCCCTTCGCAGGGGAAGGGGTTGAAAAACTGTTTTTT.

Notes on this clone: This CDR3 is also generated by other DNA sequences in the sample. The chain combines TRBV18 with TRBJ1-5, with 10 bases that match TRBD1. There are 14 residues in the CDR3. The V gene's germline CDR1 is KGHSH and CDR2 LQKENI. V lost 3 bases, J lost 4 bases, and 0 bases stayed unmatched. Written as DNA, the CDR3 is TGTGCCAGCTCACCGGGACAGGGGAATCAGCCCCAGCATTTT. Amino acid sequence: CASSPGQGNQPQHF.

The gene calls are TRBV5-1 and TRBJ2-1; 12 bases map to TRBD2. Trimming took 4 bases from V and 7 from J; bases not matched to a gene: 9. This CDR3 has 16 amino acids. Germline V gene lookup returns CDR1 SGHRS and CDR2 YFSETQ. The CDR3 DNA is TGCGCCAGCAGCGCCCTAGCGGGAGGGCCGGGGAATGAGCAGTTCTTC. This encodes CASSALAGGPGNEQFF. The variable domain in full, completed from reference TRBV5-1 and TRBJ2-1, reads KAGVTQTPRYLIKTRGQQVTLSCSPISGHRSVSWYQQTPGQGLQFLFEYFSETQRNKGNFPGRFSGRQFSNSRSEMNVSTLELGDSALYLCASSALAGGPGNEQFFGPGTRLTVL.

The chain combines TRBV27 with TRBJ2-3; 11 bases align to TRBD2. With 11 bases clipped from V and 5 bases from J, the junction kept 12 bases outside the gene matches. CDR3 size: 15 residues. The germline gives CDR1 MNHEY, CDR2 SMNVEV (reference sequence). This chain's CDR3 is CAAAISGRAVDTQYF. The DNA for the CDR3 is TGTGCCGCAGCCATTAGCGGGAGGGCCGTAGATACGCAGTATTTT.